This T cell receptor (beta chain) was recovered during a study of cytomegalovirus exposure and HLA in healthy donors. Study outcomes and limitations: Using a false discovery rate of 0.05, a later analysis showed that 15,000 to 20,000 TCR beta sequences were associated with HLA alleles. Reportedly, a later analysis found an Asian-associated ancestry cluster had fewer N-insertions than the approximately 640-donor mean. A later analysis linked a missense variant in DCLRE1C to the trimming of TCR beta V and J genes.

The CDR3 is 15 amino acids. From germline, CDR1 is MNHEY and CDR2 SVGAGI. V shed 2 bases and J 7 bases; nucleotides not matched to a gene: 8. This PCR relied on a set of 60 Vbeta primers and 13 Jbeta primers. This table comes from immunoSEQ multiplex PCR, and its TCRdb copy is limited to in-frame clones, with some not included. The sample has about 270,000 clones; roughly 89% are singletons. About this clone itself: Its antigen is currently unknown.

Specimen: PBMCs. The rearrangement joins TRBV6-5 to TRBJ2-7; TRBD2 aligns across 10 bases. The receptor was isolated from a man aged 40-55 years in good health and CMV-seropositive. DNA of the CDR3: TGTGCCAGCAGTTACGCGCTAGCGGGAGCTCAAGAGCAGTACTTC. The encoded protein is CASSYALAGAQEQYF.